This record concerns one T cell receptor (beta chain) sequence. This sample was included in a study of control samples from healthy donors and cancer patients. Profiled with immunoSEQ multiplex PCR; TCRdb holds only in-frame clones, not every one. This sample has around 90,000 clones, with more than 75% found just once. The length of the CDR3 is 15 residues. V was clipped by 5 bases and J by 3 bases; unmatched bases: 5. Per germline, CDR1 MNHNS and CDR2 SASEGT. Sequenced input: blood. This TCR derives from a young man in good health. The genes are TRBV6-1 and TRBJ2-3; TRBD1 matches at 10 bases. The CDR3 here is CASSSPGQGTDTQYF. The CDR3 DNA sequence: TGTGCCAGCAGTTCCCCGGGACAGGGGACAGATACGCAGTATTTT.